This record looks at one TCR beta chain sequence and its context. Its specificity is unknown. These data are taken from a study of vaccination and CD4 T cells after COVID-19. Study-wide points: There was no significant change from about 20 to 38 median reactive clonotypes.

Cultured CD4+ T cell DNA was sequenced using the Oncomine TCR Beta short-read assay. Genomic DNA was isolated from cultured CD4+ T cells. TCRdb ran MiXCR on the PCR reads and lists one entry per CDR3 protein. The sample yields fewer than 25,000 distinct CDR3 sequences, approximately 38% seen once. As to time point: late sampling 161 to 241 days after vaccination in three convalescent patients. Treatment here: roughly nine-day PBMC culture with coronavirus spike peptide pools or control peptides (ViraFEST assay). Scientists separated out CD4+ T cells through negative selection following 10 days in culture. V lost 1 base and J lost 1, with 7 bases in between. The CDR3 extends over 15 amino acids. Germline V gene data show CDR1 as MNHEY and CDR2 as SVGAGI.

The receptor was derived from a human donor who had recovered from COVID-19. The material was CD4+ T cells from blood, cultured in vitro, obtained about 7 months after SARS-CoV-2 vaccination. V and J are TRBV6-5 and TRBJ2-2; D is unclear. Written as DNA, the CDR3 is TGTGCCAGCAGTTACTTCGGCATGAACACCGGGGAGCTGTTTTTT. Its protein product is CASSYFGMNTGELFF.